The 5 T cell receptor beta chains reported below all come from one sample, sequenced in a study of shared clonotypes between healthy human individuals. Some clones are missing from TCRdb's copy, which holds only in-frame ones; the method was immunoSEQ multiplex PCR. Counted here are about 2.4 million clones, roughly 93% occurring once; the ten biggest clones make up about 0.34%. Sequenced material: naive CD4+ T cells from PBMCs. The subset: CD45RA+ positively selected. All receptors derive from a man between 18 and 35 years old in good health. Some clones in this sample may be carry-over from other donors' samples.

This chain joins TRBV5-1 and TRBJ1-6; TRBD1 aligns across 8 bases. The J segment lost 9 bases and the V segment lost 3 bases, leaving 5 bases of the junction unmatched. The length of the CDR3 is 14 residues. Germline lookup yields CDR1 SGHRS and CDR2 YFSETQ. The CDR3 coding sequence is TGCGCCAGCAGCTCCCCAGACAGGGGTTCACCCCTCCACTTT. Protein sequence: CASSSPDRGSPLHF.

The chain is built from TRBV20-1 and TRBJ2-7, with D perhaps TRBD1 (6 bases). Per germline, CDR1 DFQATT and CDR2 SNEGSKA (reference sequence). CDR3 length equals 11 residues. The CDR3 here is CSKDRTYEQYF. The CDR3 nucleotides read TGCAGCAAGGACAGAACCTACGAGCAGTACTTC.

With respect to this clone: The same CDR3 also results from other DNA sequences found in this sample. The CDR3 DNA follows: TGTGCCAGCAGCCCGAATAGCAATCAGCCCCAGCATTTT. It specifies CASSPNSNQPQHF. This chain connects TRBV2 to TRBJ1-5; D gene uncertain. The CDR3 totals 13 residues. V was cut by 6 bases and J by 0 bases, with 6 bases left in between. Germline V gene lookup returns CDR1 SNHLY and CDR2 FYNNEI.

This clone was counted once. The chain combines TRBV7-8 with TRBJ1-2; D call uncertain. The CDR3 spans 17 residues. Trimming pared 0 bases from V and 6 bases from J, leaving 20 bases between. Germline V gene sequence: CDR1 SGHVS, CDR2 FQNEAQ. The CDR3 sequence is CASSLALGQTTLNGYTF. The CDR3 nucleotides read TGTGCCAGCAGCTTAGCGCTGGGCCAAACGACCTTAAATGGCTACACCTTC.

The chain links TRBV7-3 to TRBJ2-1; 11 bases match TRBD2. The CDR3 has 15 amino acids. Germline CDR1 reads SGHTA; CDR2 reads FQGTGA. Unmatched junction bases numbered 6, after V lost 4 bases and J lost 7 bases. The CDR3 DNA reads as TGTGCCAGCAGCTATCTAGCGGGAGGCCCAAATGAGCAGTTCTTC. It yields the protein CASSYLAGGPNEQFF.